The rows below give T cell receptor beta chains drawn from one sample of a study of cytomegalovirus exposure and HLA in healthy donors. Sequencing used immunoSEQ multiplex PCR; TCRdb keeps in-frame clones, though not all of them. The sample includes 90,000 to 110,000 clones, 70% to 80% seen only once; the top ten take under 1.5%. The sample consisted of PBMCs. These receptors all stem from a man aged 35 to 55 in good health and CMV-seronegative. Both conserved end residues are part of each CDR3.

v_call cdr3_aa
TRBV9 CASSVSGTGPPAEQFF
TRBV30 CAWSEAGTGVGYTF
TRBV7-9 CASSFFGAREQYF
TRBV7-8 CASSLARPPLHF
TRBV10-3 CASRTSGGRGLSYNEQFF
TRBV28 CASSLKGILYGYTF
TRBV7-9 CSSSNWEGFGEKLFF
TRBV14 CASSQQRDNSGNTIYF
TRBV30 CAWSPRTSGNEQFF
TRBV13 CASSLVGLAFRNEQFF
TRBV7-9 CASSVRGGSGELFF
TRBV30 CAWGDSAYNEQFF
TRBV30 CAWRAPTSGRYEQYF
TRBV6-1 CASSDHGLTDTQYF
TRBV7-8 CAGTRGLTYEQYF
TRBV7-2 CASSLAIRGTQPQHF
TRBV30 CAWSTGGTSGRGNYEQYF
TRBV25-1 CASSAERYEQYF
TRBV5-6 CASSLTAYYEQYF
TRBV7-2 CASSPRTGGNEQFF
TRBV7-9 CASSLRGLAGRETQYF
TRBV7-9 CASSLDGNSYEQYF
TRBV30 CAINSGAGDTQYF
TRBV15 CATSGPGQGFTDTQYF
TRBV6-5 CASSYSTRRGEKLFF
TRBV6-5 CASSYSTGVPGTEAFF
TRBV28 CASSGPGASTDTQYF
TRBV27 CASSLSSGGRVNQPQHF
TRBV7-6 CASSLGQSSYNSPLHF
TRBV29-1 CSVDRGRETQYF
TRBV27 CASRAMPYEQFF
TRBV18 CASSPPGIASSYNEQFF
TRBV21-1 CASPNGTSGGPWGDTQYF
TRBV19 CASSTSLGTAQAFF
TRBV5-1 CASSTDRGSTEAFF
TRBV30 CAWSPSGWIQYF
TRBV5-4 CASSLDIIGGRNEQYF
TRBV4-3 CASSQEGGGPGELFF
TRBV4-1 CASTQGPGVRHEQFF
TRBV25-1 CASSTRQGIYGYTF
TRBV7-9 CASSPERGTGGYYGYTF
TRBV5-1 CASSLYQQRALSGANVLTF
TRBV28 CASRGDRGSYEQYF
TRBV2 CASSTGQGNTIYF
TRBV6-1 CASSAAWGGANWEQYF
TRBV12-5 CASGGPPPGELFF
TRBV5-1 CASTKTGTGSRETQYF
TRBV5-8 CASSLLYYSDEQYF
TRBV7-9 CASSALAGPNRGTDTQYF
TRBV5-8 CASSSRGYEQYF
TRBV7-7 CASSLGQGAHEQYF
TRBV28 CASSWDRGVIAETQYF
TRBV7-9 CASSSTTGSGANVLTF
TRBV6-5 CASSYKVSLYYGYTF
TRBV4-1 CASSHSSGITNEQFF
TRBV7-9 CSSSSTGTDETQYF
TRBV19 CASNNRGPGELFF